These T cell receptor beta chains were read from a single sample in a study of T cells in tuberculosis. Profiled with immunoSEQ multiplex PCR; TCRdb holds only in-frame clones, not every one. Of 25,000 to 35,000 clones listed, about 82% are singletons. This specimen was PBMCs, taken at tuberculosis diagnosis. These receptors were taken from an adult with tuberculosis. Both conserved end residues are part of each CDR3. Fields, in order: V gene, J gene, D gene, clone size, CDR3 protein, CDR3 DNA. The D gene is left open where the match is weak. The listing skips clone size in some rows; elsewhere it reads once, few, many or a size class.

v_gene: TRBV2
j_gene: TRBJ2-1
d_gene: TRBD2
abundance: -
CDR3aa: CASGGGTSGSGTYNEQFF
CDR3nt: TGTGCCAGCGGGGGAGGGACTAGCGGGAGCGGGACCTACAATGAGCAGTTCTTC

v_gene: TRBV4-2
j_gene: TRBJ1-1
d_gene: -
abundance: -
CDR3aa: CASSQDGNRVNTEAFF
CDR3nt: TGTGCCAGCAGCCAAGATGGTAACAGGGTGAACACTGAAGCTTTCTTT

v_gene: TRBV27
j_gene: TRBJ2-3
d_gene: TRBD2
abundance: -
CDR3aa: CASSSRILAGHDDTQYF
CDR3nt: TGTGCCAGCAGTTCCAGAATACTAGCGGGCCACGACGATACGCAGTATTTT

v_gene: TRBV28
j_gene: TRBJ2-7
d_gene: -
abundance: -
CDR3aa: CASSLNPGPTYEQYF
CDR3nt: TGTGCCAGCAGTTTAAACCCAGGTCCTACCTACGAGCAGTACTTC

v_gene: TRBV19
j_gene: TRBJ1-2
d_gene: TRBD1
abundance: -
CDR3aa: CASSTGGGNYGYTF
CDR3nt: TGTGCCAGTAGTACAGGGGGAGGTAACTATGGCTACACCTTC

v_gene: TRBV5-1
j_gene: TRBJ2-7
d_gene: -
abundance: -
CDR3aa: CASQQGNKYEQYF
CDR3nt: TGCGCCAGTCAACAGGGAAATAAGTACGAGCAGTACTTC

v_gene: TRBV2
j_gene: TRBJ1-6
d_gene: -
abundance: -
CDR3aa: CASILTENSPLHF
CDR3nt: TGTGCCAGCATACTGACGGAGAATTCACCCCTCCACTTT

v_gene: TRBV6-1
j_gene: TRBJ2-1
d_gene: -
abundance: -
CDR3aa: CASTTATEREWFF
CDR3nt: TGTGCCAGCACTACCGCTACGGAGAGGGAGTGGTTCTTC

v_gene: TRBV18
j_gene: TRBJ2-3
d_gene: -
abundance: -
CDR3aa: CASSPTSGISTDTQYF
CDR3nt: TGTGCCAGCTCACCTACATCAGGCATTAGCACAGATACGCAGTATTTT

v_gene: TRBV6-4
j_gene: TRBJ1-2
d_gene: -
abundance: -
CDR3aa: CASREIQTSNYGYTF
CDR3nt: TGTGCCAGCAGGGAAATACAGACATCTAACTATGGCTACACCTTC

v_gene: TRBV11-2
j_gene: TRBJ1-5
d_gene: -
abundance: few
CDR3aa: CASSLGGGGQPQHF
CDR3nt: TGTGCCAGCAGCTTAGGCGGGGGTGGACAGCCCCAGCATTTT

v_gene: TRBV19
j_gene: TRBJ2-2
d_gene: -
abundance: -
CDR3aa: CASSTNPLVYTGELFF
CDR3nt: TGTGCCAGTAGTACCAACCCCCTAGTTTACACCGGGGAGCTGTTTTTT

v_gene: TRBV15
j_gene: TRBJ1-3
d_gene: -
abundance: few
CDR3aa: CATSSPPTSGNTIYF
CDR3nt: TGTGCCACCAGCAGTCCGCCCACATCTGGAAACACCATATATTTT

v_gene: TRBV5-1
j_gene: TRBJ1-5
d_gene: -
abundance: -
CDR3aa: CSCGQRGNQPQHF
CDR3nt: TGCTCCTGCGGGCAGCGGGGCAATCAGCCCCAGCATTTT

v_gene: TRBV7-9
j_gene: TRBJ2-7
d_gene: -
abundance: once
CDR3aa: CASSLGRGQTYEQYF
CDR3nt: TGTGCCAGCAGCTTAGGAAGGGGCCAAACCTACGAGCAGTACTTC

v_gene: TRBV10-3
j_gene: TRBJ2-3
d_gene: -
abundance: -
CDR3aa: CAISVGGTDTQYF
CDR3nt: TGTGCCATCAGTGTCGGGGGCACAGATACGCAGTATTTT

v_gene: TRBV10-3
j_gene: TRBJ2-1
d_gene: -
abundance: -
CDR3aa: CATETGGNEQFF
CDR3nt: TGTGCCACGGAGACAGGTGGAAATGAGCAGTTCTTC

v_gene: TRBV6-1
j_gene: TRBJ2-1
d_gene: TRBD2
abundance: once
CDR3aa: CASVRLSSGRSEQFF
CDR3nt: TGTGCCAGCGTAAGACTCTCTAGCGGGAGAAGCGAGCAGTTCTTC

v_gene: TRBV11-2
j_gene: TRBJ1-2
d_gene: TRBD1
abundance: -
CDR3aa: CASRLLGQGRANYGYTF
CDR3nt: TGTGCCAGCAGACTCTTGGGACAGGGAAGGGCAAACTATGGCTACACCTTC

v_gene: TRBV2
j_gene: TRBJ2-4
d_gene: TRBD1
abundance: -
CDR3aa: CASRTLDRDGNIQYF
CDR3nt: TGTGCCAGCAGAACCCTCGACAGGGATGGAAACATTCAGTACTTC

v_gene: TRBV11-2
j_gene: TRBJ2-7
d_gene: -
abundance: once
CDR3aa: CASSLVQNEQYF
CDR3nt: TGTGCCAGCAGCTTAGTACAGAACGAGCAGTACTTC

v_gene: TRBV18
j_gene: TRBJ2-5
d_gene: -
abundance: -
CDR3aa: CASSPGGHSAQETQYF
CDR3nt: TGTGCCAGCTCACCCGGGGGGCATAGCGCCCAAGAGACCCAGTACTTC

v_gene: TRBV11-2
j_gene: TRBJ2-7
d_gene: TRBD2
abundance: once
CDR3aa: CASSFTFGTSGSSYEQYF
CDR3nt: TGTGCCAGCAGCTTTACATTCGGGACTAGCGGAAGCTCCTACGAGCAGTACTTC

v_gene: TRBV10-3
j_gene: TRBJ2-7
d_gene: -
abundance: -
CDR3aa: CAISESTAYEQYF
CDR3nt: TGTGCCATCAGTGAGTCAACGGCCTACGAGCAGTACTTC

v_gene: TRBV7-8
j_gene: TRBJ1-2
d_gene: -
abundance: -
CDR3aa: CASSLYLSAGDYGYTF
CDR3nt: TGTGCCAGCAGCTTATATCTATCGGCGGGTGACTATGGCTACACCTTC

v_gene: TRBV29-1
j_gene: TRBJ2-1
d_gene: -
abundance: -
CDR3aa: CSVETSSYNEQFF
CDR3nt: TGCAGCGTTGAAACGAGCTCCTACAATGAGCAGTTCTTC

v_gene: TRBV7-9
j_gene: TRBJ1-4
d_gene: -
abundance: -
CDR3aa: CASSLGAGSQGEKLFF
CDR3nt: TGTGCCAGCAGCTTAGGGGCGGGCAGTCAAGGTGAAAAACTGTTTTTT

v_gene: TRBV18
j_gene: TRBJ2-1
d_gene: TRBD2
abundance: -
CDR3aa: CASSPPSTLLADYNEQFF
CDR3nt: TGTGCCAGCTCACCACCTTCGACTTTACTAGCGGATTACAATGAGCAGTTCTTC

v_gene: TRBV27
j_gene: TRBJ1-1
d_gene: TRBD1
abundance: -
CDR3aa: CASREQGMNTEAFF
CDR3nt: TGTGCCAGCAGGGAACAGGGGATGAACACTGAAGCTTTCTTT

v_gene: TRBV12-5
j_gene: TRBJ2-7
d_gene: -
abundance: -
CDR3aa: CASGLVQGPKHEQYF
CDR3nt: TGTGCTAGTGGTTTGGTACAGGGCCCTAAGCACGAGCAGTACTTC

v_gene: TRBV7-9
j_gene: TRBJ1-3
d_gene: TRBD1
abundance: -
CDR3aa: CASSHVGQGNTIYF
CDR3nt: TGTGCCAGCAGCCACGTGGGACAGGGAAACACCATATATTTT

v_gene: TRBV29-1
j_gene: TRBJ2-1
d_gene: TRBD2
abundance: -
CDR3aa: CSVEDWFSGGNNEQFF
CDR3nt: TGCAGCGTTGAAGATTGGTTTAGCGGGGGAAACAATGAGCAGTTCTTC

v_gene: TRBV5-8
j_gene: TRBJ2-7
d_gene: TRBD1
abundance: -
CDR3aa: CASSSGTGVYEQYF
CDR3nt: TGTGCCAGCAGCTCCGGGACAGGGGTCTACGAGCAGTACTTC

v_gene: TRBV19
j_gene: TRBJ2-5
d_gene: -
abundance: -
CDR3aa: CACQGAPGRTQYF
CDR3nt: TGTGCCTGTCAAGGGGCGCCAGGTCGGACCCAGTACTTC

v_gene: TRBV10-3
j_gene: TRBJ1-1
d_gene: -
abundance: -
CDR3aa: CAISITVNTEAFF
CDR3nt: TGTGCCATCAGTATTACAGTGAACACTGAAGCTTTCTTT

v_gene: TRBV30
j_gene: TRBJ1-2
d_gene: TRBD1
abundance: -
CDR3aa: CAWILFLRDRGNYGYTF
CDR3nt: TGTGCCTGGATCTTATTTCTACGGGACAGGGGTAACTATGGCTACACCTTC

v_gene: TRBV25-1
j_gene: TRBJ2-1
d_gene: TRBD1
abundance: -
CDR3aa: CASRKQGAVNEQFF
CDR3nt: TGTGCCAGCAGAAAACAGGGGGCGGTCAATGAGCAGTTCTTC

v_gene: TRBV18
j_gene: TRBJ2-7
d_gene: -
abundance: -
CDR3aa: CASSPRQVGSSYEQYF
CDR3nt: TGTGCCAGCTCACCAAGGCAGGTGGGCAGCTCCTACGAGCAGTACTTC

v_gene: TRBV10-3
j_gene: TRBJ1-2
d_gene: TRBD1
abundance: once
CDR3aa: CAISLGQGPYGYTF
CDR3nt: TGTGCCATCAGCCTTGGACAGGGACCATATGGCTACACCTTC

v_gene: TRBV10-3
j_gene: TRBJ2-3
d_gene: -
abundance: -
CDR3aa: CAISGGGAGTDTQYF
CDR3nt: TGTGCCATCAGTGGAGGGGGGGCAGGCACAGATACGCAGTATTTT

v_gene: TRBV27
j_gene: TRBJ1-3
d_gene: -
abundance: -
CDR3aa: CASSPYEGSGNTIYF
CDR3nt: TGTGCCAGCAGTCCATATGAGGGCTCTGGAAACACCATATATTTT

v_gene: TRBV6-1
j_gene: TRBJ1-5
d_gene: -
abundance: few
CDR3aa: CASSERGAGRQPQHF
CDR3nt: TGTGCCAGCAGTGAGCGGGGGGCCGGAAGGCAGCCCCAGCATTTT

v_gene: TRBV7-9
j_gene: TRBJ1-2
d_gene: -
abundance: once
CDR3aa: CASSRDQGQGYTF
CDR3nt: TGTGCCAGCAGCCGGGACCAGGGGCAGGGCTACACCTTC

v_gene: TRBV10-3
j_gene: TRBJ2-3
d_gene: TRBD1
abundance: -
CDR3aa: CAISDGQGGITDTQYF
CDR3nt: TGTGCCATCAGTGATGGACAGGGCGGCATCACAGATACGCAGTATTTT

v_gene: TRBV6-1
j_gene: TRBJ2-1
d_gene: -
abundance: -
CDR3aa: CASRTLADEQFF
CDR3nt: TGTGCCAGCAGGACCTTAGCGGATGAGCAGTTCTTC

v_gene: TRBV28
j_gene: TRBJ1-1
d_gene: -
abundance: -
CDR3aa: CASRLTQVMNTEAFF
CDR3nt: TGTGCCAGCAGACTCACACAGGTTATGAACACTGAAGCTTTCTTT

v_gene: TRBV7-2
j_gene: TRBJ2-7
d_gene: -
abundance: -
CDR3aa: CASSLAFQGPDEQYF
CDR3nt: TGTGCCAGCAGCTTAGCGTTCCAGGGGCCAGACGAGCAGTACTTC

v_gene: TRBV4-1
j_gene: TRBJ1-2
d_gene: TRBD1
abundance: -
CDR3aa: CASSQYPPRTGYGYTF
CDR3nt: TGCGCCAGCAGCCAATATCCCCCGAGGACAGGCTATGGCTACACCTTC

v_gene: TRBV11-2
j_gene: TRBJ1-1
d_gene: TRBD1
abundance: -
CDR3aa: CASSGQGMGTEAFF
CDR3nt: TGTGCCAGCAGCGGACAGGGGATGGGCACTGAAGCTTTCTTT

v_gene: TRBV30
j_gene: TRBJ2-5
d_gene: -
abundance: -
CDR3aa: CAWSDGSQETQYF
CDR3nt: TGTGCCTGGAGTGACGGGAGTCAAGAGACCCAGTACTTC

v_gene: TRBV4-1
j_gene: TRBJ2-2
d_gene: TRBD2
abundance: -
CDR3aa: CASSRGLAGARTGELFF
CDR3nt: TGCGCCAGCAGCCGGGGACTAGCGGGGGCGAGGACCGGGGAGCTGTTTTTT